The sequence of this TCR beta chain was determined in a study of blood T cell repertoires in COVID-19. Study background: The cDNA or gDNA used as material had been derived from T cells, B-cell-depleted T cells, or PBMCs.

The method was immunoSEQ multiplex PCR; TCRdb's version includes in-frame clones alone and lacks a portion of them. The sample consists of tens of thousands of clones, roughly 88% of them appearing once. The J segment lost 1 base and the V segment lost 6 bases, leaving 6 bases of the junction unmatched. CDR3 length: 16 residues. Germline V lookup: CDR1 SGHAT, CDR2 FQNNGV. The sequence was collected from a man aged 25-45 years with acute or convalescent COVID-19. The genes are TRBV11-2 and TRBJ2-3; 11 bases line up with TRBD2. Source material: peripheral blood. The CDR3 spells CASSGSGRGGTDTQYF. The CDR3 nucleotides read TGTGCCAGCAGTGGTAGCGGGAGGGGCGGCACAGATACGCAGTATTTT.